This T cell receptor (beta chain) originates from a study of blood T cell repertoires in COVID-19. In the study overall: T cells, B-cell-depleted T cells, or PBMCs supplied cDNA or gDNA.

Per the authors' pipeline: Amplification with reference gene primers provided the estimates of nucleated cell counts. Measured with immunoSEQ multiplex PCR; TCRdb has only the in-frame clones, and not every one. V and J calls plus clone size are reproduced from that table; the DNA served to infer D and trimming. The sample lists about 270,000 clones; over 75% were seen once. The CDR3 length is 17 residues. V shed 1 base, J shed 2 bases, and the junction held 10 bases outside the gene matches. Germline CDR1 LNHNV, CDR2 YYDKDF (reference sequence). The sequenced sample was peripheral blood. V usage is TRBV15 and J usage is TRBJ2-5, with 7 bases fitting TRBD1. This sequence was found in a human donor in a cohort sampled during active COVID-19. The CDR3 sequence is CATSRVRRGTEQETQYF. DNA of the CDR3: TGTGCCACCAGCAGAGTACGGCGAGGGACAGAGCAAGAGACCCAGTACTTC. Full variable domain (remainder filled in from reference TRBV15 and TRBJ2-5): DAMVIQNPRYQVTQFGKPVTLSCSQTLNHNVMYWYQQKSSQAPKLLFHYYDKDFNNEADTPDNFQSRRPNTSFCFLDIRSPGLGDTAMYLCATSRVRRGTEQETQYFGPGTRLLVL.